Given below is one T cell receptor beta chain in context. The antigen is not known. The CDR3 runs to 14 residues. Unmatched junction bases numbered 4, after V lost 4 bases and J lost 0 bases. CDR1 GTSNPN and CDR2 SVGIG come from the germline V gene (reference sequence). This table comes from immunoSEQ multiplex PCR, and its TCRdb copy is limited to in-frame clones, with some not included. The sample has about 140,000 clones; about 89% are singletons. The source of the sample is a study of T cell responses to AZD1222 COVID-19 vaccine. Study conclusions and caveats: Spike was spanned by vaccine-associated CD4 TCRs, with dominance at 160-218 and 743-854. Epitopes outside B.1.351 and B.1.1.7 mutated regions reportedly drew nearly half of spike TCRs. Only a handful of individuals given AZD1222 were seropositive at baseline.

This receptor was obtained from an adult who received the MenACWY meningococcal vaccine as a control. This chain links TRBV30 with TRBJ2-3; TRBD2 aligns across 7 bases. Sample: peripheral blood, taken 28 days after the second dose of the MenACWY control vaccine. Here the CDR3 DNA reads TGTGCCTGGAAGAGCGGGACTAGCACAGATACGCAGTATTTT. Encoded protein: CAWKSGTSTDTQYF.